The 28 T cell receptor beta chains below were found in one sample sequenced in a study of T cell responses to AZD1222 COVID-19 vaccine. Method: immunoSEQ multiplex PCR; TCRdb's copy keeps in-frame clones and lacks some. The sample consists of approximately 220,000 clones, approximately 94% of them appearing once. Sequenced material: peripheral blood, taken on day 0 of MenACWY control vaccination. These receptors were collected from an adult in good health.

The CDR3 nucleotides read TGTGCCAGCAGCTCAGCAGGGGCTGGCACAGATACGCAGTATTTT. Its protein is CASSSAGAGTDTQYF. The J gene is TRBJ2-3, the V gene TRBV5-4; possibly TRBD1 for D (6 bases). This CDR3 contains 15 residues. Germline assignment: CDR1 SGHNT and CDR2 YYREEE (reference sequence). Trimming removed 3 bases at V and 1 base at J, with 12 bases between.

CDR3 bases: TGTGCCAGCAGCTACGGAGACCTACTCACTGAAGCTTTCTTT. Translated, it gives CASSYGDLLTEAFF. The chain recombines TRBV7-2 with TRBJ1-1; D not certain. This CDR3 has 14 amino acids. Trimming left V 4 bases short and J 4 bases short, with 13 bases between. Germline CDR1 SGHTA, CDR2 FQGNSA.

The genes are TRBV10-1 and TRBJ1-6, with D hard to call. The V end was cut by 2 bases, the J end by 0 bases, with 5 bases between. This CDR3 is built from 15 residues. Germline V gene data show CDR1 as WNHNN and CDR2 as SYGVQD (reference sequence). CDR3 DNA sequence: TGCGCCAGCAGTGAGGGGAGCTCCTATAATTCACCCCTCCACTTT. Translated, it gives CASSEGSSYNSPLHF.

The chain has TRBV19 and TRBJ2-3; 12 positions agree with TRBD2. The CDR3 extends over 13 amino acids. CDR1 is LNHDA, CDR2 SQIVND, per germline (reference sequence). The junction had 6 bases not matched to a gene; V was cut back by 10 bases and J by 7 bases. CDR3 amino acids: CATTSGGTNTQYF. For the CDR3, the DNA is TGTGCCACCACTAGCGGGGGGACGAATACGCAGTATTTT.

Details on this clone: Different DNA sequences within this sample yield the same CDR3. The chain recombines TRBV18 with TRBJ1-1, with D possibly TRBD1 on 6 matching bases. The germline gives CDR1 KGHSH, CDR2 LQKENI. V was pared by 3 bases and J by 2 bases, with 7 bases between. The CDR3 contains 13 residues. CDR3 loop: CASSPDSNTEAFF. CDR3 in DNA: TGTGCCAGCTCACCGGACAGTAACACTGAAGCTTTCTTT.

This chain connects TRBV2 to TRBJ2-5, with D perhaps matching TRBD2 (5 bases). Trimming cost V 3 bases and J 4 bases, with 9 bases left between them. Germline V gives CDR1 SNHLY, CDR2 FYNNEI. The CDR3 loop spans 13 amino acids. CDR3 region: CASSDGLGETQYF. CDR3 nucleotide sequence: TGTGCCAGCAGTGATGGACTCGGAGAGACCCAGTACTTC.

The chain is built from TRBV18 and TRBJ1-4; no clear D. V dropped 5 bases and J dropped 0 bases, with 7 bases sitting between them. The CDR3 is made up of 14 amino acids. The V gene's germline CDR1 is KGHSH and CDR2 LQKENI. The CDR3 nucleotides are TGTGCCAGCTCAAGCTCCGCAACTAATGAAAAACTGTTTTTT. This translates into CASSSSATNEKLFF.

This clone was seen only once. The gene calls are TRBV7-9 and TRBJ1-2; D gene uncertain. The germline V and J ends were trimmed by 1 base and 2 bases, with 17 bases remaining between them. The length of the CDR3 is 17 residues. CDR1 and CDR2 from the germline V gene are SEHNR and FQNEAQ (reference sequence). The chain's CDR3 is CASSLDRAAGENYGYTF. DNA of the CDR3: TGTGCCAGCAGCTTAGATCGGGCCGCCGGGGAGAACTATGGCTACACCTTC.

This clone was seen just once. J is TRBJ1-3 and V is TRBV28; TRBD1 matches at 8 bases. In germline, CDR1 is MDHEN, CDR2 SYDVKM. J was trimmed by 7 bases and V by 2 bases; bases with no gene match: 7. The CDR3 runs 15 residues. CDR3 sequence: CASSLIDRGVNTIYF. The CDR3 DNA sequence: TGTGCCAGCAGTTTAATCGACAGGGGAGTGAACACCATATATTTT. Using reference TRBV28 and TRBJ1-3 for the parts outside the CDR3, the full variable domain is DVKVTQSSRYLVKRTGEKVFLECVQDMDHENMFWYRQDPGLGLRLIYFSYDVKMKEKGDIPEGYSVSREKKERFSLILESASTNQTSMYLCASSLIDRGVNTIYFGEGSWLTVV.

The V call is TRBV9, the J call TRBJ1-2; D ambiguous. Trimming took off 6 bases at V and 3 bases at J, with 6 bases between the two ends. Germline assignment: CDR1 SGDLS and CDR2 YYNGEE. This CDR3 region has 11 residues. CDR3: CASMRDYGYTF. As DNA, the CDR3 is TGTGCCAGCATGAGGGACTATGGCTACACCTTC.

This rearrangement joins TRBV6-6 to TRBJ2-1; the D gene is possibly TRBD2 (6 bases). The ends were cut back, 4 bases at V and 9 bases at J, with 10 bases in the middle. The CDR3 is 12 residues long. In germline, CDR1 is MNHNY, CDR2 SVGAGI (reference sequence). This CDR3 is CASSLRGGEQFF. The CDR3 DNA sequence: TGTGCCAGCAGTTTAAGGGGAGGTGAGCAGTTCTTC.

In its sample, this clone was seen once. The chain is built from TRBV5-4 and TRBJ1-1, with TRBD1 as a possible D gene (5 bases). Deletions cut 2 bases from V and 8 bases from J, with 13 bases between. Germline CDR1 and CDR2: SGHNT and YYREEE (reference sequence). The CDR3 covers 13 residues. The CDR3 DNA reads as TGTGCCAGCAGCTTCCCCGGACAAGCGGAAGCTTTCTTT. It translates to CASSFPGQAEAFF.

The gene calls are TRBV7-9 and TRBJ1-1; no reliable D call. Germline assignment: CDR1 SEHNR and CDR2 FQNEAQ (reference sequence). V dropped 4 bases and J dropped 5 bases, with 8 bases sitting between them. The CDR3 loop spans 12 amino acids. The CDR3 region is CASSWVGTEAFF. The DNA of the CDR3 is TGTGCCAGCAGCTGGGTAGGGACTGAAGCTTTCTTT.

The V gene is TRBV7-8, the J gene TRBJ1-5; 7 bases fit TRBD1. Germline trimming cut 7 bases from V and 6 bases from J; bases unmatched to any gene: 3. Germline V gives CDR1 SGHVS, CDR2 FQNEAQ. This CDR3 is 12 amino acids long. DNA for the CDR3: TGTGCCAGCAAGCGGGACAGTCAGCCCCAGCATTTT. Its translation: CASKRDSQPQHF.

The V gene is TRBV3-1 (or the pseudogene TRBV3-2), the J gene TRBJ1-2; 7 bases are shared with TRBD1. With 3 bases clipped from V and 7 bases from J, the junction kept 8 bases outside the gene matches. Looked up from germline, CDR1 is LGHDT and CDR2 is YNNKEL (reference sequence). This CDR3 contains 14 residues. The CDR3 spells CASSHATGVAGYTF. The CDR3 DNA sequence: TGTGCCAGCAGCCACGCAACAGGGGTCGCTGGCTACACCTTC.

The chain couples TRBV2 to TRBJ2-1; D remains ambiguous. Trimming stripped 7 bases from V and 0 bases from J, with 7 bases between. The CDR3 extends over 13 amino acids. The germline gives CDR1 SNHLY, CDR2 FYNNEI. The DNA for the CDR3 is TGTGCCAGCAAAAAGGACTCCTACAATGAGCAGTTCTTC. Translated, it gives CASKKDSYNEQFF.

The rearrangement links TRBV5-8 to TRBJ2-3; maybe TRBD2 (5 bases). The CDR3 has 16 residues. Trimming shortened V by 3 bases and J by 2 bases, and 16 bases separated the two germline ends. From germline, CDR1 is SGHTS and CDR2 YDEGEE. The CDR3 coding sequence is TGTGCCAGCAGCTCATACACCGGGGTAAACACAGATACGCAGTATTTT. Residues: CASSSYTGVNTDTQYF.

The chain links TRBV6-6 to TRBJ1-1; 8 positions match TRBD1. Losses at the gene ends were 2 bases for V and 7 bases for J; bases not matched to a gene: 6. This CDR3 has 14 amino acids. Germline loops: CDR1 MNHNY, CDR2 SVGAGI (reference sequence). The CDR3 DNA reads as TGTGCCAGCAGTTACCCGACAGGGGAGCTTGAAGCTTTCTTT. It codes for CASSYPTGELEAFF.

The CDR3 sequence is CASSLSGRNSGYTF. The CDR3 DNA is TGTGCCAGCAGTTTATCGGGCAGGAACTCCGGCTACACCTTC. The chain has TRBV27 and TRBJ1-2; no firm D call. Trimming removed 0 bases at V and 8 bases at J, with 13 bases between. The CDR3 covers 14 residues. Germline-derived CDR1 and CDR2 are MNHEY and SMNVEV (reference sequence).

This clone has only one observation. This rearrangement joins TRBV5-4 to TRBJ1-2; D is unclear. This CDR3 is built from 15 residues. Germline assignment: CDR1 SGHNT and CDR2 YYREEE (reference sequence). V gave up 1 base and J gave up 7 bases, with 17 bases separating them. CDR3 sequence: CASSLMGLGLSGYTF. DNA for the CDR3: TGTGCCAGCAGCTTGATGGGGTTGGGTCTCTCTGGCTACACCTTC. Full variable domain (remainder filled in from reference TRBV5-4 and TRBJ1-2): ETGVTQSPTHLIKTRGQQVTLRCSSQSGHNTVSWYQQALGQGPQFIFQYYREEENGRGNFPPRFSGLQFPNYSSELNVNALELDDSALYLCASSLMGLGLSGYTFGSGTRLTVV.

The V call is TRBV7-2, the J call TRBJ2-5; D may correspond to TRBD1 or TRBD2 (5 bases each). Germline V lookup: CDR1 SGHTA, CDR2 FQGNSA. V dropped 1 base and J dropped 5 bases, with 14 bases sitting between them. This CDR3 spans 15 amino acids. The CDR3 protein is CASSLVGDPYETQYF. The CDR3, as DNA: TGTGCCAGCAGCTTAGTGGGGGACCCTTACGAGACCCAGTACTTC.

The CDR3 DNA sequence: TGTGCCATCACCCCCGGGGTGGTGAACACTGAAGCTTTCTTT. It specifies CAITPGVVNTEAFF. The J gene is TRBJ1-1, the V gene TRBV10-3, with no clear D. The germline V and J ends were trimmed by 7 bases and 0 bases, with 12 bases remaining between them. The CDR3 length is 14 residues. Germline V gene data show CDR1 as ENHRY and CDR2 as SYGVKD.

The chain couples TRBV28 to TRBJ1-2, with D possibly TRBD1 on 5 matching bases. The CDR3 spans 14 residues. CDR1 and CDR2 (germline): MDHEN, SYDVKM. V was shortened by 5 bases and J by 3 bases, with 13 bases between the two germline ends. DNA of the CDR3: TGTGCCAGCAGTCGCCGGGACCTTTACTATGGCTACACCTTC. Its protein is CASSRRDLYYGYTF.

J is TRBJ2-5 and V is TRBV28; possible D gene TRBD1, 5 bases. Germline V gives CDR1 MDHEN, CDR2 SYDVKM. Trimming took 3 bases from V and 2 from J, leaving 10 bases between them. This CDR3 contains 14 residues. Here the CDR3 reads CASSFRTMQETQYF. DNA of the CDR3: TGTGCCAGCAGTTTCAGGACAATGCAAGAGACCCAGTACTTC.

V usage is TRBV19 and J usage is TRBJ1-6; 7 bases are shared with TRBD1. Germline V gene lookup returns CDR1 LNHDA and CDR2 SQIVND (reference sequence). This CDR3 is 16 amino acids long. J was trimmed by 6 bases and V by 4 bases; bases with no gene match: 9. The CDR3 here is CASSTGTGVRNSPLHF. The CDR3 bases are TGTGCCAGTAGTACCGGAACAGGGGTCCGTAATTCACCCCTCCACTTT.

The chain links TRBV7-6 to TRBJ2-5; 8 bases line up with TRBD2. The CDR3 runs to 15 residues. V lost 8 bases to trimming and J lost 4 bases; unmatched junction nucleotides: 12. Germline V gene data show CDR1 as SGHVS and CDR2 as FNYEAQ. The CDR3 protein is CASQSGGWVRETQYF. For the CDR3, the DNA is TGTGCCAGCCAGTCGGGGGGGTGGGTGAGAGAGACCCAGTACTTC.

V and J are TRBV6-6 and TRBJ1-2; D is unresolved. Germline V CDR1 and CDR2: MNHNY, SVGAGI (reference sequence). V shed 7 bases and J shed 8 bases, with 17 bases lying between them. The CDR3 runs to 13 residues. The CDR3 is CASTEIPPMGYTF. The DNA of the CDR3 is TGTGCCAGCACCGAGATTCCTCCTATGGGCTACACCTTC.

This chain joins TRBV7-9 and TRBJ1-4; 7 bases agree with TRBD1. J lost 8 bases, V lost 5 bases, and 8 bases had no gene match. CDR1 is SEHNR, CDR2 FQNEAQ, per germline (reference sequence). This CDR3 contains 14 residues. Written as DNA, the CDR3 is TGTGCCAGCAGCCTGGGGGGGACAGCGGAAAAACTGTTTTTT. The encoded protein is CASSLGGTAEKLFF.